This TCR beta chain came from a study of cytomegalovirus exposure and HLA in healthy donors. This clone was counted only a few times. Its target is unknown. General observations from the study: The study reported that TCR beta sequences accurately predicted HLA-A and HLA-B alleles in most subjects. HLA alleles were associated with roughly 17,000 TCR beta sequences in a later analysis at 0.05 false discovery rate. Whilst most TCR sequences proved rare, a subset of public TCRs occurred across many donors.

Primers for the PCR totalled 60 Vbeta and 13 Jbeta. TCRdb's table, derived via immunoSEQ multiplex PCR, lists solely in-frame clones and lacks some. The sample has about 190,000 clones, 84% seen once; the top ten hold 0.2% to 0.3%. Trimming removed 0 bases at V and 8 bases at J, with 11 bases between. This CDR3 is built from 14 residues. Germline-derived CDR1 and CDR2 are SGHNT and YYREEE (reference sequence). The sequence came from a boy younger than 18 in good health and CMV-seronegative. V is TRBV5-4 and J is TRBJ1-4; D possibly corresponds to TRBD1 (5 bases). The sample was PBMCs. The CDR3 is CASSLASGSEKLFF. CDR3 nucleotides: TGTGCCAGCAGCTTGGCGTCAGGGTCCGAAAAACTGTTTTTT.